These T cell receptor beta chains were read from a single sample in a study of response to subunit inactivated influenza vaccine. TCRdb called the RT-PCR reads again in MiXCR, with one record for every CDR3 protein. The sample carries about 170,000 distinct CDR3 sequences, around 12% recorded once. Another study also made use of these data, one on T cells expressing NK-cell markers.

Source: CD8+ T cells sorted from PBMCs, taken about 13 days after vaccination. The receptors originated from a man aged 50 to 59 who received an inactivated influenza vaccine. Each CDR3 is given with its conserved first and last residue. The D gene is left open where the match is weak. Expanded clones get a size class; other rows say once, few or many, or leave the size out.

clone_size j_call d_call cdr3_length v_call cdr3_aa cdr3_nt
NA TRBJ1-1 NA 16 TRBV11-1 CASSLLEFGGNTEAFF TGTGCCAGCAGCCTCCTTGAGTTCGGGGGGAACACTGAAGCTTTCTTT
many TRBJ1-3 NA 14 TRBV7-8 CASGFSLGGNTIYF TGTGCCAGCGGTTTTTCTCTTGGTGGAAACACCATATATTTT
NA TRBJ2-5 NA 15 TRBV6-6 CASSYSAGAWETQYF TGTGCCAGCAGTTACTCCGCGGGGGCGTGGGAGACCCAGTACTTC
few TRBJ2-1 NA 15 TRBV5-1 CASSEDSISYNEQFF TGCGCCAGCAGCGAAGACAGTATTTCTTACAATGAGCAGTTCTTC
NA TRBJ2-3 TRBD1 13 TRBV25-1 CASSEYNRGSQYF TGTGCCAGCAGTGAATATAACAGGGGGTCGCAGTATTTT
few TRBJ2-3 NA 14 TRBV29-1 CSVEYGQSTDTQYF TGCAGCGTTGAATATGGACAGAGCACAGATACGCAGTATTTT
NA TRBJ1-2 TRBD1 14 TRBV3-1 CASSQADRGDGYTF TGTGCCAGCAGCCAAGCCGACAGGGGCGATGGCTACACCTTC
NA TRBJ2-1 TRBD2 15 TRBV5-1 CASSYRLAGANEQFF TGCGCCAGCAGCTACCGACTAGCGGGAGCTAATGAGCAGTTCTTC
NA TRBJ1-6 TRBD1 14 TRBV7-6 CASSQGQGFSPLHF TGTGCCAGCAGCCAGGGACAGGGGTTCTCACCCCTCCACTTT
NA TRBJ1-1 NA 12 TRBV30 CAWSPTGPEAFF TGTGCCTGGAGTCCGACAGGTCCTGAAGCTTTCTTT
NA TRBJ2-7 NA 14 TRBV27 CASSSGLSAYEQYF TGTGCCAGCAGTTCGGGACTTTCTGCCTACGAGCAGTACTTC
few TRBJ2-7 NA 14 TRBV4-2 CASSPRDKSYEQYF TGTGCCAGCAGTCCGCGGGACAAATCCTACGAGCAGTACTTC
many TRBJ1-4 NA 15 TRBV12-3/TRBV12-4 CASSLDRGAIGKLFF TGTGCCAGCAGTTTGGACCGGGGGGCCATTGGAAAACTGTTTTTT
few TRBJ2-7 TRBD2 15 TRBV2 CASSTLGTRRYEQYF TGTGCCAGCAGTACACTCGGGACTAGACGCTACGAGCAGTACTTC
few TRBJ2-7 NA 17 TRBV6-1 CASSETSLPGQSYEQYF TGTGCCAGCAGTGAGACCAGCCTTCCGGGACAATCCTACGAGCAGTACTTC
NA TRBJ2-7 TRBD2 16 TRBV9 CASSPGGTSATYEQYF TGTGCCAGCAGCCCCGGTGGGACTAGCGCTACCTACGAGCAGTACTTC
few TRBJ2-1 TRBD2 15 TRBV5-1 CASSLSSGSGGEQFF TGCGCCAGCAGCTTATCTAGCGGGAGCGGTGGTGAGCAGTTCTTC
few TRBJ2-7 NA 14 TRBV7-2 CASSLALGSHEQYF TGTGCCAGCAGCTTAGCTTTGGGGTCCCACGAGCAGTACTTC
few TRBJ1-1 NA 16 TRBV15 CATSLAGLRFGTEAFF TGTGCCACCAGCCTCGCGGGATTAAGGTTCGGCACTGAAGCTTTCTTT
many TRBJ2-1 TRBD2 20 TRBV4-3 CASSQDPGLAGGQTYNEQFF TGCGCCAGCAGCCAAGATCCCGGACTAGCGGGGGGCCAGACCTACAATGAGCAGTTCTTC
many TRBJ1-5 TRBD1 14 TRBV18 CASSETGGNQPQHF TGTGCCAGCTCGGAGACAGGGGGCAATCAGCCCCAGCATTTT
NA TRBJ2-4 NA 13 TRBV5-1 CASSLGQGNIQYF TGCGCCAGCAGCTTGGGGCAGGGGAACATTCAGTACTTC
NA TRBJ2-7 TRBD1 19 TRBV7-8 CACSWGYRRTGGDSYEQYF TGTGCCTGCAGCTGGGGATATAGGAGGACAGGGGGCGATTCCTACGAGCAGTACTTC
NA TRBJ2-7 NA 14 TRBV6-1 CASSEWTKTYEQYF TGTGCCAGCAGTGAATGGACGAAAACCTACGAGCAGTACTTC
NA TRBJ2-4 NA 12 TRBV6-6 CASTGGENIQYF TGTGCCAGCACTGGTGGGGAAAACATTCAGTACTTC
many TRBJ1-1 NA 15 TRBV6-2/TRBV6-3 CASSYDSEGNTEAFF TGTGCCAGCAGTTACGACTCCGAGGGGAACACTGAAGCTTTCTTT
few TRBJ2-1 TRBD2 16 TRBV29-1 CSVERPSGRSADEQFF TGCAGCGTTGAAAGACCTAGCGGGAGGAGTGCGGATGAGCAGTTCTTC
many TRBJ2-1 TRBD2 16 TRBV29-1 CSVEETSGSSYNEQFF TGCAGCGTTGAAGAGACTAGCGGGAGCTCCTACAATGAGCAGTTCTTC
NA TRBJ1-1 NA 15 TRBV7-6 CASSLLRELNTEAFF TGTGCCAGCAGCTTACTCAGGGAGCTGAACACTGAAGCTTTCTTT
few TRBJ2-5 TRBD1 20 TRBV6-2/TRBV6-3 CASSYSGTGYRPYPKETQYF TGTGCCAGCAGTTATTCCGGGACAGGGTACCGGCCTTACCCAAAAGAGACCCAGTACTTC
NA TRBJ1-3 NA 16 TRBV21-1 CASSNPVFLAGNTIYF TGTGCCAGCAGCAACCCAGTCTTTCTAGCTGGAAACACCATATATTTT
few TRBJ2-1 TRBD2 15 TRBV3-1 CASSLRLAGGYEQFF TGTGCCAGCAGCCTCCGACTAGCGGGGGGGTATGAGCAGTTCTTC
few TRBJ1-2 TRBD1 15 TRBV5-5 CASSLNDRVGYGYTF TGTGCCAGCAGCTTGAACGACAGGGTGGGCTATGGCTACACCTTC
few TRBJ1-2 NA 14 TRBV7-8 CASSLAEGSYGYTF TGTGCCAGCAGCTTAGCGGAGGGTAGCTATGGCTACACCTTC
few TRBJ2-4 NA 13 TRBV5-8 CASKVRGENIQYF TGTGCCAGCAAGGTGAGGGGAGAAAACATTCAGTACTTC
few TRBJ2-3 NA 16 TRBV11-2 CASSLFQGIDTDTQYF TGTGCCAGCAGCTTATTCCAAGGGATAGACACAGATACGCAGTATTTT
few TRBJ2-3 NA 15 TRBV7-9 CASSLLGNGIDTQYF TGTGCCAGCAGCTTATTGGGGAATGGAATAGATACGCAGTATTTT
many TRBJ1-2 TRBD1 14 TRBV7-9 CASSLGQGAGGYTF TGTGCCAGCAGCTTGGGACAGGGGGCGGGTGGCTACACCTTC
few TRBJ2-1 NA 15 TRBV20-1 CSARGGDHSYNEQFF TGCAGTGCTAGAGGGGGGGACCACTCCTACAATGAGCAGTTCTTC
few TRBJ2-7 TRBD2 14 TRBV20-1 CSARDLLADYEQYF TGCAGTGCTAGAGATCTACTAGCGGACTACGAGCAGTACTTC
few TRBJ1-1 NA 13 TRBV7-8 CASSLGPRLEAFF TGTGCCAGCAGCTTAGGTCCGCGTCTAGAAGCTTTCTTT
few TRBJ1-4 NA 14 TRBV14 CASSPWGHPEKLFF TGTGCCAGCAGTCCGTGGGGGCATCCCGAAAAACTGTTTTTT
NA TRBJ2-1 NA 13 TRBV11-2 CASSLELRDEQFF TGTGCCAGCAGCTTAGAGTTGAGGGATGAGCAGTTCTTC
NA TRBJ1-3 NA 12 TRBV30 CAWSPVGNTIYF TGTGCCTGGAGTCCAGTGGGAAACACCATATATTTT
many TRBJ2-5 TRBD2 15 TRBV11-2 CASSYTSGSRETQYF TGTGCCAGCAGCTATACTAGCGGGAGTCGAGAGACCCAGTACTTC
NA TRBJ1-4 TRBD1 13 TRBV20-1 CSARQGAHEKLFF TGCAGTGCAAGACAGGGGGCCCATGAAAAACTGTTTTTT
few TRBJ2-7 NA 12 TRBV29-1 CSVVGSSYEQYF TGCAGCGTTGTGGGCAGCTCCTACGAGCAGTACTTC
NA TRBJ2-7 NA 12 TRBV6-5 CASSYGTGDEYF TGTGCCAGCAGTTACGGGACGGGGGATGAGTACTTC
few TRBJ1-1 NA 16 TRBV6-1 CASSERGGHENTEAFF TGTGCCAGCAGTGAAAGAGGGGGGCATGAGAACACTGAAGCTTTCTTT
few TRBJ2-5 TRBD1 12 TRBV28 CASTTGGGTQYF TGTGCCAGCACGACAGGGGGAGGGACCCAGTACTTC